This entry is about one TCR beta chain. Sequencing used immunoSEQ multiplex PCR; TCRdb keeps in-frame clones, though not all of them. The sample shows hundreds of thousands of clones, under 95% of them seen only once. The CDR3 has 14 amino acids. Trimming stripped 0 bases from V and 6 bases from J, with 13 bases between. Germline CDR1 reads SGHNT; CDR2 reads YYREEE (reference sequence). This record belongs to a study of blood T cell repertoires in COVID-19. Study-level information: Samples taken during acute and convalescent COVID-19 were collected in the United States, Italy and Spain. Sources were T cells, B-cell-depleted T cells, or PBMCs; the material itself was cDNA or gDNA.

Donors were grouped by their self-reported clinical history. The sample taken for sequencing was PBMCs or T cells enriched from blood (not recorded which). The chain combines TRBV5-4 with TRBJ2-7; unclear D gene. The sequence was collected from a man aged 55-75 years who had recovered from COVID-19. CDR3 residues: CASSLDRTLREQYF. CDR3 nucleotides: TGTGCCAGCAGCTTGGATAGAACCCTACGCGAGCAGTACTTC.